These 23 T cell receptor beta chains share one sample of origin, sequenced in a study of prognosis after radiotherapy for stage I lung cancer. The study amplified the TCR beta CDR3 region from genomic DNA. This amplification was carried out by two rounds of multiplex PCR. Individual primers that were specific to each TRBV and TRBJ gene served in first-round PCR. TCRdb re-called the multiplex PCR reads with MiXCR, one entry per CDR3 protein. The repertoire holds around 60,000 distinct CDR3 sequences, with around 27% as singletons. Sequenced here: PBMCs, sampled before or after stereotactic body radiation therapy (not recorded which). The receptors were sampled from a donor aged 50 or older with non-small cell lung cancer.

This clonotype has a count of ten or more. The gene calls are TRBV5-6 and TRBJ2-3, with TRBD2 matching over 12 bases. The CDR3 length is 16 residues. Germline loops: CDR1 SGHDT, CDR2 YYEEEE. Trimming cost V 1 base and J 6 bases; bases outside gene matches: 6. CDR3 sequence: CASSLFSSGGDDTQYF. CDR3 DNA sequence: TGTGCCAGCAGCTTGTTTTCTAGCGGGGGGGATGATACGCAGTATTTT.

This clonotype occurred many times. This chain joins TRBV7-2 and TRBJ2-1; a weak D match, TRBD2 (6 bases). V lost 0 bases and J 12 bases, leaving 12 bases between the germline ends. The CDR3 extends over 13 amino acids. Per germline, CDR1 SGHTA and CDR2 FQGNSA. CDR3 sequence (DNA): TGTGCCAGCAGCTTAGCTTGGGGGGAAGGGCAGTTCTTC. Protein: CASSLAWGEGQFF.

The table lists this clonotype with many counts. V is TRBV19 and J is TRBJ2-5; D is undetermined. Germline V lookup: CDR1 LNHDA, CDR2 SQIVND (reference sequence). V was cut by 3 bases and J by 5 bases, with 10 bases left in between. CDR3 length: 13 amino acids. The CDR3 spells CASSMIPIETQYF. As DNA, the CDR3 is TGTGCCAGTAGTATGATACCCATCGAGACCCAGTACTTC.

In its sample, this clonotype was seen many times. The genes are TRBV7-2 and TRBJ2-6; D perhaps matches TRBD1 (6 bases). This CDR3 contains 16 residues. V lost 5 bases to trimming and J lost 0 bases, with 11 bases between them. The germline V gene encodes CDR1 SGHTA and CDR2 FQGNSA. The chain's CDR3 is CASSEDSSSGANVLTF. The CDR3 DNA reads as TGTGCCAGCAGCGAGGACAGTTCCTCTGGGGCCAACGTCCTGACTTTC.

At least ten counts were recorded for this clonotype. The chain is built from TRBV20-1 and TRBJ2-6, with TRBD1 matching 8 bases. The CDR3 runs 16 residues. V was clipped by 4 bases and J by 0 bases; unmatched bases: 5. The germline CDR1 and CDR2 sequences are DFQATT and SNEGSKA (reference sequence). CDR3 bases: TGCAGTGCTAAGGACAGGGCCCTCTCTGGGGCCAACGTCCTGACTTTC. This encodes CSAKDRALSGANVLTF.

This clonotype was observed many times. This sequence joins TRBV20-1 and TRBJ2-7; 7 nucleotides line up with TRBD2. The J segment lost 0 bases and the V segment lost 5 bases, leaving 10 bases of the junction unmatched. Germline CDR1 and CDR2: DFQATT and SNEGSKA (reference sequence). This CDR3 has 15 amino acids. CDR3 nucleotide sequence: TGCAGTGCTCAGGCGGGAGCGGTTAGCTCCTACGAGCAGTACTTC. It is translated as CSAQAGAVSSYEQYF.

This clonotype was observed at least ten times. The rearrangement links TRBV6-1 to TRBJ2-2; D is unresolved. Trimming shortened V by 5 bases and J by 5 bases, and 15 bases separated the two germline ends. Germline CDR1 and CDR2: MNHNS and SASEGT. The CDR3 is 15 residues long. CDR3 in DNA: TGTGCCAGCAGTCCTTACATGACTGGGACCGGGGAGCTGTTTTTT. Its translation is CASSPYMTGTGELFF.

The table lists this clonotype with many counts. This chain links TRBV30 with TRBJ1-2; TRBD1 agrees at 12 bases. The CDR3 length is 14 residues. The V segment lost 5 bases and the J segment 6 bases; nucleotides outside the gene matches: 7. Germline CDR1 reads GTSNPN; CDR2 reads SVGIG (reference sequence). The CDR3 nucleotides read TGTGCCTGGGATAGGGGACAGGGGGCAAATGGCTACACCTTC. This sequence encodes CAWDRGQGANGYTF.

A word on this clonotype: Given a far larger clone just one base away, this is likely a sequencing read error. The CDR3: CASRSGTSGGYTDTQYF. The CDR3 nucleotides are TGTGCCAGCAGATCCGGGACTAGCGGGGGGTACACAGATACGCAGTATTTT. The chain has TRBV6-8 and TRBJ2-3, with 15 positions matching TRBD2. Trimming cost V 6 bases and J 2 bases; bases outside gene matches: 6. The length of the CDR3 is 17 residues. Germline loops: CDR1 MNHGY, CDR2 SAAAGT.

To note about this clonotype: Since a much larger clone is just one base distant, this may be a read error. CDR3 residues: CSARRGGAALTEAFF. The CDR3 DNA reads as TGCAGTGCTAGACGAGGGGGCGCAGCGCTGACTGAAGCTTTCTTT. This chain links TRBV20-1 with TRBJ1-1; 7 bases fit TRBD1. V trimming: 2 bases; J trimming: 5 bases; junction bases outside the gene matches: 11. From germline, CDR1 is DFQATT and CDR2 SNEGSKA (reference sequence). This CDR3 is 15 amino acids long.

At least ten counts were recorded for this clonotype. The rearrangement joins TRBV18 to TRBJ2-5; 7 nucleotides line up with TRBD1. V shed 1 base and J 4 bases; nucleotides not matched to a gene: 6. The CDR3 spans 15 residues. Germline-derived CDR1 and CDR2 are KGHSH and LQKENI. DNA of the CDR3: TGTGCCAGCTCACCACGGAAGGGGGCTGGAGAGACCCAGTACTTC. Its translation: CASSPRKGAGETQYF.

In regard to this clonotype: A read error may be the cause here, since a much bigger clone is one base away. This sequence joins TRBV6-1 and TRBJ1-5; D perhaps matches TRBD1 (6 bases). The CDR3 contains 18 residues. Per germline, CDR1 MNHNS and CDR2 SASEGT. The V and J ends lost 5 bases and 1 base respectively, with 21 bases between them. CDR3 coding DNA: TGTGCCAGCAGTCCAAAACCTTCAAGGGGGGTAAGCAATCAGCCCCAGCATTTT. Its translation: CASSPKPSRGVSNQPQHF.

Concerning this clonotype itself: A read error is possible here, since a much larger clone lies one base away. The chain combines TRBV4-1 with TRBJ1-1, with TRBD1 matching 7 bases. Trimming took 2 bases from V and 8 from J; bases not matched to a gene: 8. CDR1 is MGHRA and CDR2 is YSYEKL in the germline V gene. The CDR3 contains 14 residues. The CDR3 reads CASSQSQGGREAFF. CDR3 bases: TGCGCCAGCAGCCAATCCCAGGGGGGAAGAGAAGCTTTCTTT.

Only one count was recorded for this clonotype. The rearrangement links TRBV9 to TRBJ1-6; 8 bases match TRBD1. The germline gives CDR1 SGDLS, CDR2 YYNGEE. The CDR3 loop spans 13 amino acids. V dropped 4 bases and J dropped 11; count of bases not matched to a gene: 5. The CDR3 nucleotides are TGTGCCAGCAGCCCGGGACAGGTTACACCCCTCCACTTT. It is translated as CASSPGQVTPLHF. Together with reference TRBV9 and TRBJ1-6, the CDR3 gives the full variable domain: DSGVTQTPKHLITATGQRVTLRCSPRSGDLSVYWYQQSLDQGLQFLIQYYNGEERAKGNILERFSAQQFPDLHSELNLSSLELGDSALYFCASSPGQVTPLHFGNGTRLTVT.

V gene TRBV18 combines with J gene TRBJ1-5, with a tentative D call TRBD1 (5 bases). V lost 0 bases and J 7 bases, leaving 7 bases between the germline ends. This CDR3 has 13 residues. CDR1 and CDR2 (germline): KGHSH, LQKENI. The CDR3 region is CASSPPGGQPQHF. The CDR3 nucleotides are TGTGCCAGCTCACCACCGGGGGGGCAGCCCCAGCATTTT.

This clonotype was found many times. This chain joins TRBV7-9 and TRBJ1-2, with D possibly being TRBD1 (5 bases). The V end lost 5 bases, the J end lost 2 bases, and 12 bases lay between the germline ends. The CDR3 covers 14 residues. The V gene's germline CDR1 is SEHNR and CDR2 FQNEAQ (reference sequence). CDR3 bases: TGTGCCAGCAGCCCAGGAGGGGCCAACTATGGCTACACCTTC. Protein: CASSPGGANYGYTF.

This clonotype has at least ten counts. The chain combines TRBV19 with TRBJ2-5; D might be TRBD2 (6 bases). The CDR3 loop spans 17 amino acids. Per germline, CDR1 LNHDA and CDR2 SQIVND (reference sequence). V shed 5 bases and J shed 1 base, with 20 bases lying between them. The CDR3 reads CASSWEAAERGQETQYF. Here the CDR3 DNA reads TGTGCCAGTAGTTGGGAGGCTGCGGAAAGGGGCCAAGAGACCCAGTACTTC.

This clonotype was counted ten times or more. The chain is built from TRBV6-1 and TRBJ2-1; a weak D match, TRBD1 (5 bases). The germline CDR1 and CDR2 sequences are MNHNS and SASEGT. The CDR3 contains 15 residues. The V end lost 6 bases, the J end lost 2 bases, and 14 bases lay between the germline ends. The CDR3 loop reads CASSRGRGPYNEQFF. CDR3 DNA: TGTGCCAGCAGCCGCGGAAGGGGCCCCTACAATGAGCAGTTCTTC.

This clonotype was detected ten times or more. This chain connects TRBV20-1 to TRBJ2-7; D unclear. This CDR3 spans 10 amino acids. Trimming shortened V by 5 bases and J by 3 bases, and 5 bases separated the two germline ends. Germline V gives CDR1 DFQATT, CDR2 SNEGSKA (reference sequence). The CDR3 sequence: CSAEDYEQYF. CDR3 bases: TGCAGTGCTGAAGACTACGAGCAGTACTTC.

The table lists this clonotype with many counts. This chain uses TRBV24-1 with TRBJ2-2, with 9 bases fitting TRBD2. The V gene end was trimmed by 9 bases and the J gene end by 3 bases; junction bases not matched to a gene: 7. The CDR3 extends over 15 amino acids. Looked up from germline, CDR1 is KGHDR and CDR2 is SFDVKD. The CDR3 coding sequence is TGTGCCACCGGGACTAGCCGGGAGCACACCGGGGAGCTGTTTTTT. Translated: CATGTSREHTGELFF.

This clonotype was recorded at least ten times. The J gene is TRBJ1-2, the V gene TRBV10-3; possible D gene TRBD1, 5 bases. Trimming shortened V by 4 bases and J by 1 base, and 10 bases separated the two germline ends. In germline, CDR1 is ENHRY, CDR2 SYGVKD. The CDR3 runs 14 residues. For the CDR3, the DNA is TGTGCCATCAGTGGGAAGGGGAATAACTATGGCTACACCTTC. Translating it yields CAISGKGNNYGYTF.

Many counts were recorded for this clonotype. The J gene is TRBJ1-2, the V gene TRBV20-1; D call uncertain. CDR3 length: 13 residues. V was shortened by 3 bases and J by 5 bases, with 13 bases between the two germline ends. CDR1 and CDR2 from the germline V gene are DFQATT and SNEGSKA (reference sequence). DNA for the CDR3: TGCAGTGCTAGGGGGAGTGCCCCGTATGGCTACACCTTC. Residues: CSARGSAPYGYTF.

With regard to this clonotype: With only one base between it and a far larger clone, this is likely a read error. This chain connects TRBV6-6 to TRBJ1-6; the D is unclear. Germline CDR1 is MNHNY and CDR2 is SVGAGI (reference sequence). This CDR3 is 12 amino acids long. This chain's CDR3 is CASSYSNSTLHF. Written as DNA, the CDR3 is TGTGCCAGCAGTTACTCCAATTCAACCCTCCACTTT.